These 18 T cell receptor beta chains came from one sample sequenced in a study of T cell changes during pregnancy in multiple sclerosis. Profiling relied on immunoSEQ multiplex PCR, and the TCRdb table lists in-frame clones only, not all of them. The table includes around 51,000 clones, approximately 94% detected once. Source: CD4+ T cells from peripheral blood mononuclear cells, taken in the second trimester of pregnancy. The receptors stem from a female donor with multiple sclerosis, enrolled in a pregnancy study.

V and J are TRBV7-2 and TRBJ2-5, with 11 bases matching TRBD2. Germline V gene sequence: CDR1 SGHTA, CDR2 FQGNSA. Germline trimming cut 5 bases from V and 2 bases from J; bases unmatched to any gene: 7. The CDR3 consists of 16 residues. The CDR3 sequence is CASSQRSSGGQETQYF. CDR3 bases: TGTGCCAGCAGCCAGAGGTCTAGCGGGGGGCAAGAGACCCAGTACTTC.

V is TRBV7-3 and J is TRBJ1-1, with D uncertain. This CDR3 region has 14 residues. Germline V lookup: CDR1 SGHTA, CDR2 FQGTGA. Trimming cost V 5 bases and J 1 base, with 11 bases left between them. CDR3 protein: CASSPGPGNTEAFF. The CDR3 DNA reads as TGTGCCAGCAGCCCCGGTCCGGGGAACACTGAAGCTTTCTTT. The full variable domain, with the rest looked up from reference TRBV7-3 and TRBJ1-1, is GAGVSQTPSNKVTEKGKYVELRCDPISGHTALYWYRQSLGQGPEFLIYFQGTGAADDSGLPNDRFFAVRPEGSVSTLKIQRTERGDSAVYLCASSPGPGNTEAFFGQGTRLTVV.

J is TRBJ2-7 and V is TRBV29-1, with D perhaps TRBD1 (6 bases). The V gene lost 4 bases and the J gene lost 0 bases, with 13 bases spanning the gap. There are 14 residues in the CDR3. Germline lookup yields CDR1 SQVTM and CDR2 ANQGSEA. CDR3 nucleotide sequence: TGCAGCGTTGGGGGGCAGGGGTCCTCCTACGAGCAGTACTTC. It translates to CSVGGQGSSYEQYF.

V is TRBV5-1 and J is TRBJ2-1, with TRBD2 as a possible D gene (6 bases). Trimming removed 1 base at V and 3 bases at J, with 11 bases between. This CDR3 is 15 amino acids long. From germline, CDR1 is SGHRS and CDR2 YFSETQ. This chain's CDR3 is CASSLMAGSYNEQFF. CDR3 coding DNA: TGCGCCAGCAGCTTGATGGCGGGGAGCTACAATGAGCAGTTCTTC.

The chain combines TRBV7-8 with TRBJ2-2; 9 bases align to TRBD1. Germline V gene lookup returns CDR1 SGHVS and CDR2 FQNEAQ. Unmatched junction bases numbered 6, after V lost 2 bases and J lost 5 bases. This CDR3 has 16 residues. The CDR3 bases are TGTGCCAGCAGCTTATTGGTACAGGGGGCGACCGGGGAGCTGTTTTTT. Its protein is CASSLLVQGATGELFF.

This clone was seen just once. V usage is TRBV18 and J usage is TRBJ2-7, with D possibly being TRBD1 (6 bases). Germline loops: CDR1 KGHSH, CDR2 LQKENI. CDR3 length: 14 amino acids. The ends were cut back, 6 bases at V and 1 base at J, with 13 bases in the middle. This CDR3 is CASSPLQGSYEQYF. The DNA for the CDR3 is TGTGCCAGCTCGCCCCTACAGGGATCCTACGAGCAGTACTTC.

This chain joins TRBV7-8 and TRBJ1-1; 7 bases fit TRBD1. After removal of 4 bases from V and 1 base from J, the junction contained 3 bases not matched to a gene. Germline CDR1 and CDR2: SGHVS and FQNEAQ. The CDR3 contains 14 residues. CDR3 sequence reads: CASSSRDRNTEAFF. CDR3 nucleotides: TGTGCCAGCAGCTCCCGGGACAGGAACACTGAAGCTTTCTTT.

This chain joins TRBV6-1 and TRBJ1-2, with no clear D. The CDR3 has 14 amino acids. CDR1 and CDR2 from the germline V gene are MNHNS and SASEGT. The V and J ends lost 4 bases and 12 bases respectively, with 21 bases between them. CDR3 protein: CASSAKAVVGPHTF. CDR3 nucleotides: TGTGCCAGCAGTGCAAAAGCGGTCGTCGGTCCCCACACCTTC.

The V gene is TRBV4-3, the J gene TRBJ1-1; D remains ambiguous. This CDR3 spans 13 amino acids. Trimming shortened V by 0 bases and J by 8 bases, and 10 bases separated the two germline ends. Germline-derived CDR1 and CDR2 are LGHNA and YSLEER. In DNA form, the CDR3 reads TGCGCCAGCAGCCAAGAGGCGGGATGGGAAGCTTTCTTT. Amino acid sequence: CASSQEAGWEAFF.

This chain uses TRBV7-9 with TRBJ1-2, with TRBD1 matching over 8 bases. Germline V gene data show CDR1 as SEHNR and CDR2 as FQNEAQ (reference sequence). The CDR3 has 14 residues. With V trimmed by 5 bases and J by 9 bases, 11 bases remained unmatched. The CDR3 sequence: CASSPRTGLRSYTF. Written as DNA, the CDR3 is TGTGCCAGCAGCCCGCGGACAGGGCTGAGGAGCTACACCTTC.

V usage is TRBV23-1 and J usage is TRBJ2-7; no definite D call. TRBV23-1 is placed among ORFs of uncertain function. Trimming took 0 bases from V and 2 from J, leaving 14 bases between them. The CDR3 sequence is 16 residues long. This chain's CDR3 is CASSQSTQVFTYEQYF. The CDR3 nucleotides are TGCGCCAGCAGTCAATCTACGCAGGTCTTCACCTACGAGCAGTACTTC.

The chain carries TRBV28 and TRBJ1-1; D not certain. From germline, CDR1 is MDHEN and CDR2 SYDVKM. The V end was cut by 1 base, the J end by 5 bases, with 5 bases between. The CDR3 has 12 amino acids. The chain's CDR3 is CASSLSGTEAFF. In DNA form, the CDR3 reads TGTGCCAGCAGTTTATCCGGGACTGAAGCTTTCTTT.

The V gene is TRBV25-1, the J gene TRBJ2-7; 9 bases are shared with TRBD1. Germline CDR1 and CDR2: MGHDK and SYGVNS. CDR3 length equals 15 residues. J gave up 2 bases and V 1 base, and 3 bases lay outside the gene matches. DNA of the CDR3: TGTGCCAGCAGTGAATGGGGGACAGGGACCTACGAGCAGTACTTC. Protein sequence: CASSEWGTGTYEQYF.

In DNA form, the CDR3 reads TGTGCCAGCAGAGAATCGGGACTTCTGAGGAATCAGCCCCAGCATTTT. It encodes CASRESGLLRNQPQHF. V is TRBV28 and J is TRBJ1-5; D perhaps matches TRBD1 (5 bases). The CDR3 is 16 residues long. V was pared by 6 bases and J by 4 bases, with 19 bases between. Germline lookup yields CDR1 MDHEN and CDR2 SYDVKM.

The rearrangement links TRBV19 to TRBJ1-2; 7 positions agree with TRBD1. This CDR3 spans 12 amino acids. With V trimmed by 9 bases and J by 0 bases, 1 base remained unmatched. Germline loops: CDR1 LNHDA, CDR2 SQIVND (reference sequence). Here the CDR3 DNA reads TGTGCCAGCGGACAGGCTAACTATGGCTACACCTTC. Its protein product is CASGQANYGYTF. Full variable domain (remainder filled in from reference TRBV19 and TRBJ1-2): DGGITQSPKYLFRKEGQNVTLSCEQNLNHDAMYWYRQDPGQGLRLIYYSQIVNDFQKGDIAEGYSVSREKKESFPLTVTSAQKNPTAFYLCASGQANYGYTFGSGTRLTVV.

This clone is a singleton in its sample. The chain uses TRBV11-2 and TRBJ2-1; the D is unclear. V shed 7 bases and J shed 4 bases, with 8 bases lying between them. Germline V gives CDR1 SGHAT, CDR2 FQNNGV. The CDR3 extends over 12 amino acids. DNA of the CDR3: TGTGCCAGCAACAAGGAGTACAATGAGCAGTTCTTC. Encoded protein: CASNKEYNEQFF.

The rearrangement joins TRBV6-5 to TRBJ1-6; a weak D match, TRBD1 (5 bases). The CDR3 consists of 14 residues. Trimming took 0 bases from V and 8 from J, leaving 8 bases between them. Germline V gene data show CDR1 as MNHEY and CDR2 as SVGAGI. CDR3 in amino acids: CASSYSTRDSPLHF. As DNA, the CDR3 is TGTGCCAGCAGTTACTCAACCAGGGATTCACCCCTCCACTTT.

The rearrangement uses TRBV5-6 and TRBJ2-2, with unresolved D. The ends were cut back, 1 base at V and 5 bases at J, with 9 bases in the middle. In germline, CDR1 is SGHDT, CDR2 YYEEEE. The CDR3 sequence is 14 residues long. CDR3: CASSLLLETGELFF. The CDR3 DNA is TGTGCCAGCAGCTTGCTCCTAGAGACCGGGGAGCTGTTTTTT.